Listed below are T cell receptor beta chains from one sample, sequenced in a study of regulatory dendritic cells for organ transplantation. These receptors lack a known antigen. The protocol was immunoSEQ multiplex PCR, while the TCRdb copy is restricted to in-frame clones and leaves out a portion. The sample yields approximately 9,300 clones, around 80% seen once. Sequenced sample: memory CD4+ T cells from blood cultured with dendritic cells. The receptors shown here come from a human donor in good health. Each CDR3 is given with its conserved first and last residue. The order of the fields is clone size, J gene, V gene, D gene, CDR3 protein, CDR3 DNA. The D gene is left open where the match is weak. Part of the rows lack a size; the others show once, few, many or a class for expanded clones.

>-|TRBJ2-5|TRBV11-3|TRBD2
CASSPGTSGFQETQYF
TGTGCCAGCAGCCCCGGGACTAGCGGCTTCCAAGAGACCCAGTACTTC
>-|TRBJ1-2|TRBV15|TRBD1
CATSGTGGYGYTF
TGTGCCACCAGCGGAACAGGGGGCTATGGCTACACCTTC
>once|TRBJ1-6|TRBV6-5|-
CASSWRGGNSPLHF
TGTGCCAGCAGTTGGAGGGGGGGGAATTCACCCCTCCACTTT
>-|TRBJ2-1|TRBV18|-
CASSDLSSYNEQFF
TGTGCCAGCTCAGACTTAAGCTCCTACAATGAGCAGTTCTTC
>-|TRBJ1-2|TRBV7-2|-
CASSPQGFGGNYGYTF
TGTGCCAGCAGCCCACAGGGCTTCGGGGGGAACTATGGCTACACCTTC
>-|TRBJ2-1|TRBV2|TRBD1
CASSASLTGGAEQFF
TGTGCCAGCAGTGCTTCCCTCACAGGGGGCGCTGAGCAGTTCTTC
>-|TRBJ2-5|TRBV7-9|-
CASSLAGAAGETQYF
TGTGCCAGCAGCTTAGCTGGGGCGGCAGGAGAGACCCAGTACTTC
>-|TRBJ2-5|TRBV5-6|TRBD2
CASSQLAGGKETQYF
TGTGCCAGCAGTCAACTAGCGGGGGGCAAAGAGACCCAGTACTTC
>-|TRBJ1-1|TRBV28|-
CASRAPGGLGTEAFF
TGTGCCAGCAGAGCACCCGGAGGGCTAGGCACTGAAGCTTTCTTT
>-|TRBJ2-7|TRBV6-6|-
CASSYSEGYPNYEQYF
TGTGCCAGCAGTTACTCGGAAGGGTACCCCAACTACGAGCAGTACTTC